This TCR beta chain was captured in a study of cytomegalovirus exposure and HLA in healthy donors. Study overall: Early released data comprised about 84 million unique TCRs from HLA-typed donors. Findings and caveats of the study: There were a few CMV-associated chains whose specificity for CMV antigens was confirmed in vitro. Exclusion applied to some V segments, including TRBV6-2 and TRBV6-3, as they were indistinguishable. In a later analysis, compared with equally common non-associated chains, HLA-associated beta chains were more expanded.

The PCR made use of 60 Vbeta and 13 Jbeta primers. Profiled with immunoSEQ multiplex PCR; TCRdb holds only in-frame clones, not every one. This sample yields approximately 200,000 clones, of which under 90% are seen a single time; 0.075% to 0.1% belongs to the top ten. As concerns this clone: Its matching antigen is unknown.

The V gene's germline CDR1 is LNHDA and CDR2 SQIVND (reference sequence). Trimming took 5 bases from V and 7 from J, leaving 12 bases between them. The CDR3 is 13 residues long. The chain links TRBV19 to TRBJ1-5; tentative D call: TRBD1 (5 bases). This clonotype was obtained from a boy between 2 and 10 years old in good health and CMV-seronegative. Sequencing was done on a sample of PBMCs. For the CDR3, the DNA is TGTGCCAGTAGTTTACGGGGGGAGCAGCCCCAGCATTTT. Residues: CASSLRGEQPQHF.